These 18 T cell receptor beta chains share one sample of origin, sequenced in a study of blood T cell repertoires in COVID-19 (TCRdb year 2020). The library was generated by the immunoSEQ multiplex PCR assay. Imported from immuneACCESS, the table was reduced by TCRdb to in-frame sequences with V and J called. These copies leave out some clones; in studies compared against another copy, an unresolved V gene accounts for under half, and the cause of the remainder is not known. Recorded for this sample are more than 150,000 clones; around 84% of them occurred a single time. The ten most abundant clones make up approximately 15% of the sample. The sample consisted of peripheral blood. Receptor source: a man aged 25-40 years with active or convalescent COVID-19.

This clone was detected a few times. The chain has TRBV18 and TRBJ2-1, with TRBD2 matching over 7 bases. Germline CDR1 reads KGHSH; CDR2 reads LQKENI. This CDR3 has 15 residues. J gave up 7 bases and V 1 base, and 7 bases lay outside the gene matches. CDR3 protein: CASSPRGGPGNEQFF. DNA of the CDR3: TGTGCCAGCTCACCACGGGGAGGGCCCGGTAATGAGCAGTTCTTC.

The chain is built from TRBV6-4 and TRBJ2-5; 7 bases match TRBD2. CDR3 length equals 15 residues. Trimming at V came to 4 bases and at J to 1 base, leaving 6 bases not matched to a gene. Germline V gene lookup returns CDR1 MRHNA and CDR2 SNTAGT. Here the CDR3 DNA reads TGTGCCAGCAGTGCCATCGGGGGGACCCAAGAGACCCAGTACTTC. Its protein is CASSAIGGTQETQYF.

This chain uses TRBV6-1 with TRBJ2-1; TRBD1 matches 9 bases. After removal of 3 bases from V and 7 bases from J, the junction contained 10 bases not matched to a gene. CDR3 length: 16 residues. Per the germline V gene, CDR1 is MNHNS and CDR2 is SASEGT. The CDR3 region has the DNA TGTGCCAGCAGTGAGCGGACTCAACAGGGGGCGAATGAGCAGTTCTTC. Translated, it gives CASSERTQQGANEQFF.

The chain uses TRBV11-2 and TRBJ1-1; D gene ambiguous. The CDR3 runs 12 residues. V was shortened by 5 bases and J by 6 bases, with 10 bases between the two germline ends. Per germline, CDR1 SGHAT and CDR2 FQNNGV. In nucleotides, the CDR3 is TGTGCCAGCAGCCCCGGGAGGGCTGAAGCTTTCTTT. As protein: CASSPGRAEAFF. Variable domain in full (rest from reference TRBV11-2 and TRBJ1-1): EAGVAQSPRYKIIEKRQSVAFWCNPISGHATLYWYQQILGQGPKLLIQFQNNGVVDDSQLPKDRFSAERLKGVDSTLKIQPAKLEDSAVYLCASSPGRAEAFFGQGTRLTVV.

This chain uses TRBV4-3 with TRBJ2-1; TRBD1 matches at 10 bases. The CDR3 runs 15 residues. CDR1 is LGHNA and CDR2 is YSLEER in the germline V gene. Trimming at V came to 4 bases and at J to 1 base, leaving 1 base not matched to a gene. The CDR3 loop reads CASSLGQGSYNEQFF. In DNA, the CDR3 is TGCGCCAGCAGCCTGGGACAGGGGTCCTACAATGAGCAGTTCTTC.

The chain has TRBV2 and TRBJ1-5; TRBD1 might be the D (5 bases). Germline V gene data show CDR1 as SNHLY and CDR2 as FYNNEI. The CDR3 consists of 17 residues. The V end was cut by 4 bases, the J end by 6 bases, with 22 bases between. The DNA for the CDR3 is TGTGCCAGCAGTGGACGAGTCCAGGGAGGGCCCGGTCAGCCCCAGCATTTT. Translated: CASSGRVQGGPGQPQHF. The variable domain in full, completed from reference TRBV2 and TRBJ1-5, reads EPEVTQTPSHQVTQMGQEVILRCVPISNHLYFYWYRQILGQKVEFLVSFYNNEISEKSEIFDDQFSVERPDGSNFTLKIRSTKLEDSAMYFCASSGRVQGGPGQPQHFGDGTRLSIL.

The chain links TRBV27 to TRBJ1-6; 9 nucleotides line up with TRBD1. The J segment lost 7 bases and the V segment lost 6 bases, leaving 7 bases of the junction unmatched. The CDR3 is 15 residues long. Germline V gene data show CDR1 as MNHEY and CDR2 as SMNVEV (reference sequence). The CDR3 reads CASSRTGQGNSPLHF. CDR3 DNA: TGTGCCAGCAGCCGCACGGGACAGGGAAATTCACCCCTCCACTTT.

J is TRBJ2-7 and V is TRBV10-3; unclear D gene. CDR3 length equals 12 residues. The germline V and J ends were trimmed by 0 bases and 4 bases, with 4 bases remaining between them. Germline lookup yields CDR1 ENHRY and CDR2 SYGVKD. The CDR3 region is CAISESGYEQYF. As DNA, the CDR3 is TGTGCCATCAGTGAGTCCGGGTACGAGCAGTACTTC.

This clone has just a few counts. The rearrangement links TRBV12-2 to TRBJ1-2; TRBD1, the table's D call, lacks a check against the DNA. TRBV12-2 is deemed a pseudogene. The length of the CDR3 is 17 residues. CDR3: CASRLGTVPLRRYGYTF. In DNA, the CDR3 is TGTGCAAGTCGCTTAGGGACAGTCCCGCTGCGTCGCTATGGCTACACCTTC.

The V call is TRBV27, the J call TRBJ1-1; 8 bases agree with TRBD1. This CDR3 contains 15 residues. Germline V lookup: CDR1 MNHEY, CDR2 SMNVEV (reference sequence). With V trimmed by 8 bases and J by 4 bases, 12 bases remained unmatched. The CDR3 loop reads CASGGGTGVGTEAFF. Written as DNA, the CDR3 is TGTGCCAGCGGGGGGGGGACAGGTGTGGGCACTGAAGCTTTCTTT.

The chain employs TRBV27 and TRBJ2-7; D unresolved. Germline-derived CDR1 and CDR2 are MNHEY and SMNVEV (reference sequence). V shed 9 bases and J shed 1 base, with 10 bases lying between them. The CDR3 has 12 amino acids. CDR3 nucleotides: TGTGCCAGTAGCCCCGGATCCTACGAGCAGTACTTC. It translates to CASSPGSYEQYF.

Of note for this clone: The same CDR3 is also encoded by other DNA sequences in this sample. This chain connects TRBV12-3 or TRBV12-4 to TRBJ1-2; tentatively, D is TRBD1 (6 bases). The V and J ends lost 8 bases and 3 bases respectively, with 10 bases between them. The CDR3 has 12 residues. DNA for the CDR3: TGTGCCAGCTCACCAGGGGACTATGGCTACACCTTC. Translation gives CASSPGDYGYTF.

The V call is TRBV27, the J call TRBJ1-5; 10 bases are shared with TRBD1. After removal of 8 bases from V and 2 bases from J, the junction contained 12 bases not matched to a gene. This CDR3 has 17 amino acids. CDR1 MNHEY and CDR2 SMNVEV come from the germline V gene (reference sequence). CDR3 region: CASGYQGTGAGNQPQHF. The CDR3 DNA follows: TGTGCCAGCGGATACCAGGGGACAGGGGCCGGCAATCAGCCCCAGCATTTT.

The chain recombines TRBV23-1 with TRBJ1-5, with D perhaps TRBD1 (6 bases). TRBV23-1 is an ORF; its function is uncertain. Deletions cut 11 bases from V and 4 bases from J, with 18 bases between. This CDR3 has 14 amino acids. In DNA, the CDR3 is TGCGCCGCGATAAGGGGGGGTGCTAATCAGCCCCAGCATTTT. Amino acids: CAAIRGGANQPQHF.

The chain joins TRBV27 to TRBJ1-5; D is perhaps TRBD1 (5 bases). Germline-derived CDR1 and CDR2 are MNHEY and SMNVEV (reference sequence). The CDR3 runs to 15 residues. Trimming took 5 bases from V and 7 from J, leaving 18 bases between them. CDR3 nucleotides: TGTGCCAGCAGTATTGGACGTGACAGACGGCAGCCCCAGCATTTT. Encoded protein: CASSIGRDRRQPQHF.

The chain combines TRBV18 with TRBJ1-1; 12 nucleotides agree with TRBD1. V shed 3 bases and J 11 bases; nucleotides not matched to a gene: 13. This CDR3 contains 16 residues. The V gene's germline CDR1 is KGHSH and CDR2 LQKENI. The DNA of the CDR3 is TGTGCCAGCTCACCCCCAACCGGGACAGGGGGCGTGGGGGCTTTCTTT. It codes for CASSPPTGTGGVGAFF.

This chain joins TRBV5-1 and TRBJ2-6; D uncertain. CDR1 SGHRS and CDR2 YFSETQ come from the germline V gene. V lost 0 bases to trimming and J lost 0 bases, with 13 bases between them. The CDR3 loop spans 18 amino acids. The CDR3 spells CASSLVVVSDSGANVLTF. DNA of the CDR3: TGCGCCAGCAGCTTGGTGGTGGTGAGCGACTCTGGGGCCAACGTCCTGACTTTC. The full variable domain, its missing parts supplied by reference TRBV5-1 and TRBJ2-6, is KAGVTQTPRYLIKTRGQQVTLSCSPISGHRSVSWYQQTPGQGLQFLFEYFSETQRNKGNFPGRFSGRQFSNSRSEMNVSTLELGDSALYLCASSLVVVSDSGANVLTFGAGSRLTVL.

The gene calls are TRBV14 and TRBJ1-2, with 7 bases that match TRBD1. Germline V gene sequence: CDR1 SGHDN, CDR2 FVKESK. Trimming at V came to 4 bases and at J to 6 bases, leaving 5 bases not matched to a gene. This CDR3 is built from 13 residues. The CDR3 loop reads CASSPRQGDGYTF. In nucleotides, the CDR3 is TGTGCCAGCAGCCCCCGACAGGGAGATGGCTACACCTTC.